This T cell receptor (beta chain) was observed in a study of blood T cell repertoires in COVID-19. CDR3 length equals 13 residues. Trimming removed 5 bases at V and 0 bases at J, with 8 bases between. Germline V lookup: CDR1 SGHVS, CDR2 FQNEAQ. Methods used by the authors: The authors estimated nucleated cell counts from reference gene primer amplification. Using immunoSEQ multiplex PCR, the repertoire was profiled, and TCRdb retains in-frame clones only, with some absent. That table gives V, J and clone size, and the DNA gave D and trimming. The profile covers a few hundred thousand clones, with approximately 92% appearing a single time and 2% to 3% taken by the ten largest. Enrollment of patients from Seattle took place during active infection, with longitudinal follow-up.

The chain carries TRBV7-8 and TRBJ2-7; no clear D gene. Sequenced: peripheral blood. The origin of this receptor is a person in their late teens or twenties with COVID-19, enrolled during active disease. The CDR3 DNA reads TGTGCCAGCAGCCACGGTATCTCCTACGAGCAGTACTTC. It translates to CASSHGISYEQYF.